The sequence of this T cell receptor beta chain was determined in a study of shared clonotypes between healthy human individuals. Terminally differentiated effector memory CD45RA+ cells were left out of the naive CD8 fraction, which was CD45RO-negative and positively selected for CCR7. Germline V gives CDR1 LNHNV, CDR2 YYDKDF (reference sequence). The V and J ends lost 0 bases and 3 bases respectively, with 8 bases between them. This CDR3 is 14 amino acids long. Profiled with immunoSEQ multiplex PCR; TCRdb holds only in-frame clones, not every one. The sample contains roughly 2.1 million clones, 90% to 95% of which appear only once.

This receptor was taken from a man aged 18 to 30 in good health. Some clones in this sample may be carry-over from other donors' samples. This chain connects TRBV15 to TRBJ2-5; D gene uncertain. Sequencing was carried out using naive CD8+ T cells from PBMCs. The CDR3 here is CATSRDPREETQYF. CDR3 DNA sequence: TGTGCCACCAGCAGAGATCCCCGGGAAGAGACCCAGTACTTC.